This T cell receptor (beta chain) was identified during a study of T-cell reconstitution after alpha-beta-depleted transplantation in children. The length of the CDR3 is 17 residues. Trimming at V came to 0 bases and at J to 3 bases, leaving 3 bases not matched to a gene. CDR1 SGHTA and CDR2 FQGNSA come from the germline V gene. This clonotype was seen at least ten times. The library targeted TCRbeta and was prepared with unique molecular identifiers. Each CDR3 protein is one row after TCRdb ran MiXCR on the PCR reads. The table lists roughly 200,000 distinct CDR3 sequences, under 13% of them singletons.

This specimen consisted of PBMCs, obtained before TCRalphabeta/CD19-depleted stem cell transplant. The rearrangement joins TRBV7-2 to TRBJ2-3; 13 bases are shared with TRBD2. The clonotype comes from a child under three years old with acute myeloid leukemia, due to receive a stem cell transplant. DNA of the CDR3: TGTGCCAGCAGCTTAGCCCTGACTAGCGGGAGGACAGATACGCAGTATTTT. Its translation is CASSLALTSGRTDTQYF.